This T cell receptor beta chain was found in a study of blood T cell repertoires in COVID-19. At the level of the study: In each case, the material was cDNA or gDNA derived from T cells, B-cell-depleted T cells, or PBMCs.

From germline, CDR1 is MDHEN and CDR2 SYDVKM. Trimming took 2 bases from V and 0 from J, leaving 11 bases between them. The CDR3 has 16 residues. Cohorts were assigned according to the clinical history that participants reported. Shortly before study entry, within 2 weeks, exposed participants had met a COVID-19 case. Original processing methods: Nucleated cell number was recorded as an estimate derived from reference gene primer amplification. TCRdb keeps only in-frame clones here, not all; method: immunoSEQ multiplex PCR. For V, J and clone size, that table is used; D and trimming come from the DNA. The table includes about 250,000 clones, around four fifths detected once.

The V gene is TRBV28, the J gene TRBJ1-3; a weak D match, TRBD1 (6 bases). Sequencing was performed on PBMCs or T cells enriched from blood (not recorded which). This TCR came from a woman in her forties who had been exposed to COVID-19. The CDR3 loop reads CASSLRGTYSGNTIYF. CDR3 nucleotides: TGTGCCAGCAGTTTAAGGGGGACGTACTCTGGAAACACCATATATTTT.